Listed below are T cell receptor beta chains from one sample, sequenced in a study of T cell changes during pregnancy in multiple sclerosis. Repertoires were generated with immunoSEQ multiplex PCR, while TCRdb's copy carries only in-frame clones and drops some. The sample holds fewer than 40,000 clones; roughly 87% are singletons and the top ten take about 10%. Source: CD8+ T cells from peripheral blood mononuclear cells, taken in the second trimester of pregnancy. The receptors here all came from a female donor with multiple sclerosis, enrolled in a pregnancy study. The CDR3 runs from the conserved cysteine through the conserved F or W. D genes are given only for firm matches. Clone size, where shown, is once, few, many, or a class for clones that have expanded.

V	D	J	length	size	DNA	CDR3
TRBV4-1	TRBD1	TRBJ2-7	16	NA	TGCGCCAGCAGCCAAGTGTCGGACAGGGGAAGTCGGGAACAGTACTTC	CASSQVSDRGSREQYF
TRBV10-3	NA	TRBJ1-3	15	NA	TGTGCCATCAGTGAGTCGCAGGATACTGGAAACACCATATATTTT	CAISESQDTGNTIYF
TRBV7-6	TRBD1	TRBJ1-6	15	NA	TGTGCCAGCAGCCCCGACAGGGGGCCCCGGTCACCCCTCCACTTT	CASSPDRGPRSPLHF
TRBV19	TRBD2	TRBJ2-3	17	NA	TGTGCCAGTAGTATAGGGGCTAGCGGGACTCTCACAGATACGCAGTATTTT	CASSIGASGTLTDTQYF
TRBV6-1	NA	TRBJ2-3	15	NA	TGTGCCAGCAGTTCCCTACGGGGGAGCACAGATACGCAGTATTTT	CASSSLRGSTDTQYF
TRBV27	NA	TRBJ2-7	15	NA	TGTGCCAGCAGTCGCCCTACAGGGTTCCCGTATGAGCAGTACTTC	CASSRPTGFPYEQYF
TRBV6-6	NA	TRBJ2-4	16	NA	TGTGCCAGCAGTTTCGGACAGCTACTAGCCAAAAACATTCAGTACTTC	CASSFGQLLAKNIQYF
TRBV14	TRBD1	TRBJ2-3	19	NA	TGTGCCAGCAGCCAAGTCGGGGAAACCGGGACAGAGGCAACAGATACGCAGTATTTT	CASSQVGETGTEATDTQYF
TRBV27	NA	TRBJ2-1	16	NA	TGTGCCAGTTGTACTAGAAACTTAAGCTCCTACAATGAGCAGTTCTTC	CASCTRNLSSYNEQFF
TRBV10-2	NA	TRBJ2-7	13	NA	TGCGCCAGCCGGAACGGGATTCACAACGAGCAGTACTTC	CASRNGIHNEQYF
TRBV6-1	NA	TRBJ1-5	15	once	TGTGCCAGCAGTGGGCGGGGCTTGGGCGATCAGCCCCAGCATTTT	CASSGRGLGDQPQHF
TRBV6-1	TRBD1	TRBJ2-7	14	once	TGTGCCAGCCCCGGGACAGCCGACTCCTACGAGCAGTACTTC	CASPGTADSYEQYF
TRBV23-1	NA	TRBJ2-7	13	NA	TGCGCCGGCGGTCTGAAGCCCCGCGACGAGCAGTACTTC	CAGGLKPRDEQYF
TRBV5-4	TRBD1	TRBJ2-7	13	NA	TGTGCCAGCAGCTTGTACAGGGGTACCGAGCAGTACTTC	CASSLYRGTEQYF
TRBV6-5	TRBD1	TRBJ2-2	15	NA	TGTGCCAGCAGTTACTCTACAGGGGACACCGGGGAGCTGTTTTTT	CASSYSTGDTGELFF
TRBV28	TRBD1	TRBJ2-3	15	NA	TGTGCCAGCAGTCCACGACAGGGGCGCACAGATACGCAGTATTTT	CASSPRQGRTDTQYF
TRBV9	NA	TRBJ2-1	12	NA	TGTGCCAGCAGCCCCGATTCAAGAGAACAGTTCTTC	CASSPDSREQFF
TRBV7-6	NA	TRBJ2-5	15	medium-sized	TGTGCCAGCAGCTTTTCGCGGGGCGTGGGGGAGACCCAGTACTTC	CASSFSRGVGETQYF
TRBV2	NA	TRBJ2-1	16	NA	TGTGCCAGCAGTGAACTTGGGCAGGGGCTCGACAATGAGCAGTTCTTC	CASSELGQGLDNEQFF
TRBV28	NA	TRBJ1-1	15	NA	TGTGCCAGCAGTCCAGGGGCGGAGGTGAACACTGAAGCTTTCTTT	CASSPGAEVNTEAFF
TRBV7-8	TRBD2	TRBJ2-1	16	NA	TGTGCCAGCAGCTTAGGTTCTAGCGGGAAGTACAATGAGCAGTTCTTC	CASSLGSSGKYNEQFF
TRBV5-1	NA	TRBJ2-1	13	once	TGCGCCAGCAGCTTGGAATCTTACAATGAGCAGTTCTTC	CASSLESYNEQFF
TRBV2	NA	TRBJ2-3	14	NA	TGTGCCAGCAGTGAAGCGCTCAGGGCAGATACGCAGTATTTT	CASSEALRADTQYF
TRBV9	TRBD1	TRBJ2-7	14	NA	TGTGCCAGCAGCGTAGAGGACAGGGTGTACGAGCAGTACTTC	CASSVEDRVYEQYF
TRBV19	NA	TRBJ1-1	15	NA	TGTGCCAGTAGTACCGCAGGGCGGATGGACACTGAAGCTTTCTTT	CASSTAGRMDTEAFF
TRBV7-9	TRBD2	TRBJ2-5	13	NA	TGTGCCAGCAGCTTCCCGGGAGGGGAGACCCAGTACTTC	CASSFPGGETQYF
TRBV2	NA	TRBJ1-1	15	NA	TGTGCCAGCAGTGGAGCGTCGGACAGAGGGACTGAAGCTTTCTTT	CASSGASDRGTEAFF